This entry describes one T cell receptor (beta chain). These data are taken from a study of blood T cell repertoires in COVID-19. Only in-frame clones appear in the TCRdb table, and some are missing; sequencing was by immunoSEQ multiplex PCR. The table lists roughly 230,000 clones, roughly four fifths of them singletons. V was clipped by 11 bases and J by 3 bases, with 29 bases between them. The CDR3 runs 19 residues. In germline, CDR1 is SGHAT, CDR2 FQNNGV. The V and J genes are TRBV11-2 and TRBJ1-6; no clear D gene. Source material: PBMCs or T cells enriched from blood (not recorded which). The sequence came from a man aged 50-59 years who had recovered from COVID-19. CDR3: CAFSRGREWDRDYNSPLHF. The CDR3 bases are TGTGCCTTCTCCCGGGGAAGGGAGTGGGATCGGGACTATAATTCACCCCTCCACTTT.